Listed below are T cell receptor beta chains from one sample, sequenced in a study of HIV-infected patients and healthy controls. TCRdb reprocessed the 5' RACE reads with MiXCR, giving one entry per CDR3 protein. The sample carries approximately 7,000 distinct CDR3 sequences, roughly 7.4% recorded once. Material: blood, obtained during antiretroviral therapy. The receptor set was obtained from an adult with HIV infection. Each CDR3 is given with its conserved first and last residue. The D gene is left open where the match is weak. The size entry is marked missing in some rows and otherwise reads once, few, many or a size class.

d_call clone_size j_call v_call cdr3_nt cdr3_aa
TRBD2 - TRBJ2-3 TRBV28 TGTGCCAGCCAAGTAGCGGGGGGCATCACAGATACGCAGTATTTT CASQVAGGITDTQYF
- medium-sized TRBJ1-4 TRBV20-1 TGCAGTGCTAGAGATCCGCGACAGGCTATTAATGAAAAACTGTTTTTT CSARDPRQAINEKLFF
- many TRBJ1-2 TRBV27 TGTGCCAGCAGTTTAAAGGGATTCAACTATGGCTACACCTTC CASSLKGFNYGYTF
TRBD1 many TRBJ1-4 TRBV12-3/TRBV12-4 TGTGCCAGCAGTTTTTCACCCGAGACAGGGGGAGCAAAACTGTTTTTT CASSFSPETGGAKLFF
- medium-sized TRBJ2-2 TRBV2 TGTGCCAGCCTTAACATCGACACCGGGGAGCTGTTTTTT CASLNIDTGELFF
- medium-sized TRBJ2-3 TRBV13 TGTGCCAGCAGCTTAGGCAAAGATACGCAGTATTTT CASSLGKDTQYF
TRBD2 many TRBJ2-2 TRBV15 TGTGCCACCAGCAGGACTAGCCCGAACACCGGGGAGCTGTTTTTT CATSRTSPNTGELFF
TRBD2 - TRBJ2-1 TRBV2 TGTGCCAGCATGGCTAGCGGATACAATGAGCAGTTCTTC CASMASGYNEQFF
- medium-sized TRBJ2-7 TRBV20-1 TGCAGTGCTTCATCTCAACTCTACGAGCAGTACTTC CSASSQLYEQYF
- medium-sized TRBJ1-2 TRBV20-1 TGCAGTGCTAGAGCCGATTGGACGGATGACTATGGCTACACCTTC CSARADWTDDYGYTF
- many TRBJ1-1 TRBV19 TGTGCCAGTATCCCCCGGACGGACGCGAACACTGAAGCTTTCTTT CASIPRTDANTEAFF
- medium-sized TRBJ2-3 TRBV28 TGTGCCAGCACCTCCAGGGGCACAGATACGCAGTATTTT CASTSRGTDTQYF
- medium-sized TRBJ2-3 TRBV24-1 TGTGCCACCAGTGATCCCCAAGCAGGGGAGGCAGATACGCAGTATTTT CATSDPQAGEADTQYF
TRBD2 many TRBJ2-3 TRBV5-6 TGTGCCAGCAGCTTGGCGGGGACTAGCGAGAGAGATACGCAGTATTTT CASSLAGTSERDTQYF
TRBD2 medium-sized TRBJ2-1 TRBV7-2 TGTGCCAGCAGCCCCACGAGCCCGACTAGCGGTGAGCAGTTCTTC CASSPTSPTSGEQFF
TRBD2 many TRBJ2-7 TRBV2 TGTGCCAGCAGTGGACTAGCGGGGGATGAGCAGTACTTC CASSGLAGDEQYF
- medium-sized TRBJ1-2 TRBV7-2 TGTGCCAGCAGCTCCCCAGCGAAGTGGGCCTATGGCTACACCTTC CASSSPAKWAYGYTF
- medium-sized TRBJ2-7 TRBV7-6 TGTGCCAGCAGCCTAAGCCGGGAGAGCGAGCAGTACTTC CASSLSRESEQYF
TRBD2 many TRBJ2-3 TRBV7-9 TGTGCCAGCAGCTTAACAAGCGGGGCCACAGATACGCAGTATTTT CASSLTSGATDTQYF
TRBD2 many TRBJ2-5 TRBV20-1 TGCAGTGCTCCCAGAGGGACTAGCGGGTCTCGGGAGACCCAGTACTTC CSAPRGTSGSRETQYF
- many TRBJ1-5 TRBV6-5 TGTGCCAGCAGAATCGACACATCTAGCAATCAGCCCCAGCATTTT CASRIDTSSNQPQHF
- medium-sized TRBJ2-7 TRBV19 TGTGCCAGTAGTCATGCGGCGGGGTCCTACGAGCAGTACTTC CASSHAAGSYEQYF
- medium-sized TRBJ1-1 TRBV6-1 TGTGCCAGCAGCGTCCTCGACCAGGGCACTGAAGCTTTCTTT CASSVLDQGTEAFF
- few TRBJ2-1 TRBV7-9 TGTGCCAGCAGCTCGAATAATTACAATGAGCAGTTCTTC CASSSNNYNEQFF
- few TRBJ2-7 TRBV6-5 TGTGCCAGCAGTTACTCGGATGCCTACGAGCAGTACTTC CASSYSDAYEQYF
- - TRBJ1-2 TRBV29-1 TGCAGCGTTGAGTGGGTTGAAGTCTATGGCTACACCTTC CSVEWVEVYGYTF
TRBD2 medium-sized TRBJ2-7 TRBV20-1 TGCAGTGCGTTTAGCGGGGCGTCCTACGAGCAGTACTTC CSAFSGASYEQYF
- medium-sized TRBJ2-1 TRBV11-2 TGTGCCAGCAGCTTAGTTGGTCTAGCCGCTGAGCAGTTCTTC CASSLVGLAAEQFF
- medium-sized TRBJ1-5 TRBV6-5 TGTGCCAGCAGTCAGGGTACTCACCAGCCCCAGCATTTT CASSQGTHQPQHF
TRBD2 few TRBJ2-1 TRBV9 TGTGCCGACTGGGGGGGTGTCGGCTCTTCGGACGAGCAGTTCTTC CADWGGVGSSDEQFF
TRBD2 few TRBJ2-3 TRBV29-1 TGCAGCGCCCTAGCGGGGGACGTCACAGATACGCAGTATTTT CSALAGDVTDTQYF
- many TRBJ1-2 TRBV2 TGTGCCAGCAGTGACAATAACTATGGCTACACCTTC CASSDNNYGYTF
TRBD1 medium-sized TRBJ2-2 TRBV7-6 TGTGCCAGCAGCTTCAGGGGGTCGGACACCGGGGAGCTGTTTTTT CASSFRGSDTGELFF
- many TRBJ2-7 TRBV6-5 TGTGCCAGCAGTTACGGGGCCACCTACGAGCAGTACTTC CASSYGATYEQYF
- many TRBJ2-2 TRBV4-1 TGCGCCAGCAGCCCCCCTGGGCTGCCGAACACCGGGGAGCTGTTTTTT CASSPPGLPNTGELFF
- many TRBJ1-6 TRBV28 TGTGCCAGCAGCGAGACAGGAACTTATAATTCACCCCTCCACTTT CASSETGTYNSPLHF
- medium-sized TRBJ1-2 TRBV29-1 TGCAGCGTCCTGACGGCGAGTAACTATGGCTACACCTTC CSVLTASNYGYTF
TRBD1 medium-sized TRBJ1-1 TRBV7-9 TGTGCCAGCAGCTACCCCGGGACAGGGGGGGCTTTCTTT CASSYPGTGGAFF
- medium-sized TRBJ2-7 TRBV2 TGTGCCAGCAGTGAGGGGACATACCCCTACGAGCAGTACTTC CASSEGTYPYEQYF
- many TRBJ1-2 TRBV12-3/TRBV12-4 TGTGCCAGCAGTTTAGGAGGGAGCGGCTACACCTTC CASSLGGSGYTF
- few TRBJ2-1 TRBV29-1 TGCAGCGTTGTGGGGGTTGCGTCCTACAATGAGCAGTTCTTC CSVVGVASYNEQFF
TRBD1 medium-sized TRBJ2-7 TRBV5-1 TGCGCCAGCAGCGAGGGACAGGGCTTCTACGAGCAGTACTTC CASSEGQGFYEQYF
- many TRBJ2-1 TRBV6-2/TRBV6-3 TGTGCCAGCAGTTTGGGACCGTCTGGGGAGCAGTTCTTC CASSLGPSGEQFF
- many TRBJ2-3 TRBV20-1 TGCAGTGCTAGAGATATGGAGGAAAGGGTGGTAGCAGATACGCAGTATTTT CSARDMEERVVADTQYF
- medium-sized TRBJ2-1 TRBV4-2 TGTGCCAGCAGCCAAGACAGTAGCTCCTACAATGAGCAGTTCTTC CASSQDSSSYNEQFF
- many TRBJ2-7 TRBV3-1 TGTGCCAGCAGCCCGGGGAGATGGGGGCAGGAGCAGTACTTC CASSPGRWGQEQYF
TRBD1 many TRBJ2-4 TRBV13 TGTGCCAGCAGCTTAGGTTGGGCAGGGGGTGACATTCAGTACTTC CASSLGWAGGDIQYF
- - TRBJ2-7 TRBV2 TGTGCCAGCAGAGGCGGACTGCCCCCCTACGAGCAGTACTTC CASRGGLPPYEQYF
TRBD2 many TRBJ2-5 TRBV6-2/TRBV6-3 TGTGCCAGCCATTGGACTAGCGGGGGTTTGCAAGAGACCCAGTACTTC CASHWTSGGLQETQYF
TRBD2 - TRBJ2-2 TRBV29-1 TGCAGCGTTGGGACTAGCAACACCGGGGAGCTGTTTTTT CSVGTSNTGELFF
- many TRBJ2-5 TRBV9 TGTGCCAGCAGCGCCCTTGGGGGTTTGGAGACCCAGTACTTC CASSALGGLETQYF
- medium-sized TRBJ2-3 TRBV27 TGTGCCAGCAGTTTATGGGGGACTCCTACAGATACGCAGTATTTT CASSLWGTPTDTQYF